Included here is one T cell receptor beta chain sequence, with context. Antigen unknown. V was cut by 2 bases and J by 1 base, with 14 bases left in between. Germline CDR1 KGHSY, CDR2 FQNENV. This CDR3 is built from 16 residues. This entry comes from a study of T cells in Graves' hyperthyroidism and ophthalmopathy. Amplified regions were TCR beta CDR3 sequences from RNA transcripts. HTBI primers drove first-round RT-PCR of the TCR CDR3. TCRdb used MiXCR to reprocess the multiplex PCR reads, holding one entry per CDR3 protein. The sample holds about 640,000 distinct CDR3 sequences, approximately 15% seen once. In making diagnoses, clinical symptoms, serum thyroxine and TRAb, thyroid ultrasound and orbital computed tomography were all used. Findings of the study overall: Most thyroid clonotypes with frequency above 0.001 were detected in blood. Ophthalmopathy and stable hyperthyroidism were separated by a 13 V-J model.

This TCR came from a woman aged 50 to 60 with Graves' ophthalmopathy. Sequencing was performed on blood. V is TRBV16 and J is TRBJ1-1; a possible D gene is TRBD1 (6 bases). CDR3 sequence: CASSQGLRGRNTEAFF. CDR3 nucleotide sequence: TGTGCCAGCAGCCAAGGTCTCAGGGGCCGGAACACTGAAGCTTTCTTT. The whole variable domain, remainder taken from reference TRBV16 and TRBJ1-1, is GEEVAQTPKHLVRGEGQKAKLYCAPIKGHSYVFWYQQVLKNEFKFLISFQNENVFDETGMPKERFSAKCLPNSPCSLEIQATKLEDSAVYFCASSQGLRGRNTEAFFGQGTRLTVV.